The 28 T cell receptor beta chains listed next were all sequenced from one sample in a study of blood T cell repertoires in COVID-19. TCRdb's table, derived via immunoSEQ multiplex PCR, lists solely in-frame clones and lacks some. This sample has under 300,000 clones, with roughly 86% found just once. The sequencing input was peripheral blood. The receptors were gathered from a woman in her thirties with acute or convalescent COVID-19.

The chain joins TRBV7-2 to TRBJ2-5; TRBD2 aligns across 9 bases. This CDR3 has 18 amino acids. Germline V gives CDR1 SGHTA, CDR2 FQGNSA. V lost 4 bases and J lost 7; bases outside the gene matches: 19. Here the CDR3 DNA reads TGTGCCAGCAGCTCCCCCCGGGTGGGGCGGGAGGGCCCATGGACCCAGTACTTC. It encodes CASSSPRVGREGPWTQYF.

The chain joins TRBV5-5 to TRBJ1-2; 10 bases fit TRBD1. The ends lost 6 bases at V and 4 bases at J; junction bases unmatched: 6. Germline loops: CDR1 SGHKS, CDR2 YYEKEE (reference sequence). The CDR3 has 14 residues. The DNA for the CDR3 is TGTGCCAGCATTGAGACAGGGGGCGTCTATGGCTACACCTTC. Translated: CASIETGGVYGYTF.

The table lists this clone with a count of one. The chain couples TRBV7-9 to TRBJ2-1; TRBD2 might be the D (5 bases). Trimming pared 6 bases from V and 7 bases from J, leaving 19 bases between. Germline V CDR1 and CDR2: SEHNR, FQNEAQ (reference sequence). The CDR3 runs 15 residues. The CDR3 sequence is CASRVIPGYGNEQFF. CDR3 DNA: TGTGCCAGCAGGGTAATCCCGGGATATGGTAATGAGCAGTTCTTC. Drawing the rest from reference TRBV7-9 and TRBJ2-1, the complete variable domain is DTGVSQNPRHKITKRGQNVTFRCDPISEHNRLYWYRQTLGQGPEFLTYFQNEAQLEKSRLLSDRFSAERPKGSFSTLEIQRTEQGDSAMYLCASRVIPGYGNEQFFGPGTRLTVL.

This sequence joins TRBV7-2 and TRBJ2-7; D unclear. Per the germline V gene, CDR1 is SGHTA and CDR2 is FQGNSA. This CDR3 is built from 11 residues. V was shortened by 4 bases and J by 6 bases, with 7 bases between the two germline ends. CDR3 sequence reads: CASSSLGEQYF. The DNA for the CDR3 is TGTGCCAGCAGCTCCCTCGGCGAGCAGTACTTC.

V usage is TRBV30 and J usage is TRBJ2-1, with 11 bases lining up with TRBD2. J was trimmed by 5 bases and V by 3 bases; bases with no gene match: 3. The CDR3 loop spans 14 amino acids. Per the germline V gene, CDR1 is GTSNPN and CDR2 is SVGIG (reference sequence). The DNA for the CDR3 is TGTGCCTGGAGCGGGACTAGCGGAAACAATGAGCAGTTCTTC. It specifies CAWSGTSGNNEQFF.

The V call is TRBV5-1, the J call TRBJ2-3; possibly TRBD2 for D (7 bases). The CDR3 runs 14 residues. The ends were cut back, 5 bases at V and 4 bases at J, with 14 bases in the middle. Germline loops: CDR1 SGHRS, CDR2 YFSETQ. CDR3 DNA sequence: TGCGCCAGCAGGTTCGGGGGGCAAGCAGATACGCAGTATTTT. The encoded protein is CASRFGGQADTQYF. The whole variable domain, filled in from reference TRBV5-1 and TRBJ2-3, reads KAGVTQTPRYLIKTRGQQVTLSCSPISGHRSVSWYQQTPGQGLQFLFEYFSETQRNKGNFPGRFSGRQFSNSRSEMNVSTLELGDSALYLCASRFGGQADTQYFGPGTRLTVL.

The rearrangement uses TRBV19 and TRBJ2-7, with a weak D call TRBD1 (6 bases). From germline, CDR1 is LNHDA and CDR2 SQIVND (reference sequence). This CDR3 spans 14 amino acids. V was shortened by 4 bases and J by 6 bases, with 16 bases between the two germline ends. CDR3 loop: CASSTCTGTCEQYF. The CDR3 bases are TGTGCCAGTAGTACCTGTACAGGGACGTGCGAGCAGTACTTC.

The CDR3 reads CASSQDPVGTSGSTNTGELFF. CDR3 in DNA: TGTGCCAGCAGCCAAGATCCGGTAGGGACTAGCGGGAGTACAAACACCGGGGAGCTGTTTTTT. The chain combines TRBV4-2 with TRBJ2-2, with 14 bases lining up with TRBD2. This CDR3 region has 21 residues. Germline CDR1 and CDR2: LGHNA and YNFKEQ. V lost 0 bases, J lost 2 bases, and 11 bases stayed unmatched.

V gene TRBV24-1 combines with J gene TRBJ2-1, with 8 positions matching TRBD1. Looked up from germline, CDR1 is KGHDR and CDR2 is SFDVKD. Trimming took 6 bases from V and 3 from J; bases not matched to a gene: 9. This CDR3 spans 16 amino acids. The CDR3 nucleotides are TGTGCCACCAGTAATCCGACAGGGGAGGTCTACAATGAGCAGTTCTTC. As protein: CATSNPTGEVYNEQFF.

This clone appeared a few times. The chain uses TRBV7-8 and TRBJ1-6; 9 bases are a match to TRBD1. CDR1 and CDR2 (germline): SGHVS, FQNEAQ. CDR3 size: 15 residues. V trimming: 2 bases; J trimming: 10 bases; junction bases outside the gene matches: 6. The CDR3 loop reads CASSLMRTGESPLHF. The CDR3 DNA sequence: TGTGCCAGCAGCTTAATGCGGACAGGGGAGTCACCCCTCCACTTT.

The genes are TRBV7-2 and TRBJ1-5; D is perhaps TRBD1 (6 bases). From germline, CDR1 is SGHTA and CDR2 FQGNSA. The CDR3 runs to 13 residues. Trimming cost V 2 bases and J 8 bases, with 10 bases left between them. The CDR3 loop reads CASSLTGNKPQHF. For the CDR3, the DNA is TGTGCCAGCAGCTTAACAGGGAATAAGCCCCAGCATTTT.

This chain joins TRBV9 and TRBJ1-4, with D possibly TRBD1 on 6 matching bases. CDR1 SGDLS and CDR2 YYNGEE come from the germline V gene. The CDR3 is made up of 13 amino acids. Trimming left V 4 bases short and J 8 bases short, with 12 bases between. The CDR3 sequence is CASSPGTREKLFF. The DNA for the CDR3 is TGTGCCAGCAGCCCAGGGACAAGGGAAAAACTGTTTTTT.

This chain connects TRBV5-1 to TRBJ2-5; 10 bases are shared with TRBD1. CDR3 size: 15 residues. Trimming removed 2 bases from V and 4 bases from J; junction bases left unmatched: 5. In germline, CDR1 is SGHRS, CDR2 YFSETQ. CDR3 residues: CASSLQDRGPETQYF. CDR3 DNA: TGCGCCAGCAGCTTACAAGACAGGGGGCCAGAGACCCAGTACTTC.

The V and J genes are TRBV4-3 and TRBJ2-4; the D is unclear. Deletions cut 3 bases from V and 0 bases from J, with 9 bases between. CDR3 length: 15 amino acids. The V gene's germline CDR1 is LGHNA and CDR2 YSLEER. The CDR3 DNA follows: TGCGCCAGCAGCCAGGGCCCGAGAGCCAAAAACATTCAGTACTTC. Protein: CASSQGPRAKNIQYF.

V gene TRBV24-1 combines with J gene TRBJ1-5; no reliable D call. This CDR3 contains 14 residues. V dropped 3 bases and J dropped 7 bases, with 12 bases sitting between them. Germline CDR1 KGHDR, CDR2 SFDVKD. Here the CDR3 reads CATSDAGILQPQHF. DNA for the CDR3: TGTGCCACCAGTGATGCGGGTATCTTACAGCCCCAGCATTTT.

The chain carries TRBV7-9 and TRBJ2-7; TRBD2 matches 9 bases. This CDR3 region has 18 residues. CDR1 is SEHNR, CDR2 FQNEAQ, per germline (reference sequence). V lost 0 bases, J lost 0 bases, and 9 bases stayed unmatched. CDR3 sequence reads: CASSLAVSSGTRSYEQYF. The DNA for the CDR3 is TGTGCCAGCAGCTTAGCTGTTTCTAGCGGGACACGCTCCTACGAGCAGTACTTC.

The rearrangement joins TRBV29-1 to TRBJ1-5, with D perhaps matching TRBD1 (6 bases). Germline assignment: CDR1 SQVTM and CDR2 ANQGSEA. Between the trimmed V and J ends, which lost 7 bases and 3 bases, there was a span of 16 bases. This CDR3 has 14 residues. The CDR3 DNA sequence: TGCAGCGCCGGACAGTCTGGTGTCAATCAGCCCCAGCATTTT. This translates into CSAGQSGVNQPQHF.

CDR3 DNA sequence: TGTGCCAGTAGTATAGGGGGGACGGGGGATTTCTATGGCTACACCTTC. Translated: CASSIGGTGDFYGYTF. The chain links TRBV19 to TRBJ1-2; possibly TRBD1 for D (5 bases). The CDR3 is 16 residues long. Germline V gene sequence: CDR1 LNHDA, CDR2 SQIVND (reference sequence). The V gene lost 1 base and the J gene lost 4 bases, with 16 bases spanning the gap. Variable domain in full (rest from reference TRBV19 and TRBJ1-2): DGGITQSPKYLFRKEGQNVTLSCEQNLNHDAMYWYRQDPGQGLRLIYYSQIVNDFQKGDIAEGYSVSREKKESFPLTVTSAQKNPTAFYLCASSIGGTGDFYGYTFGSGTRLTVV.

The J gene is TRBJ1-2, the V gene TRBV29-1; 9 bases fit TRBD1. The V gene's germline CDR1 is SQVTM and CDR2 ANQGSEA. This CDR3 has 13 amino acids. With V trimmed by 8 bases and J by 2 bases, 6 bases remained unmatched. CDR3 in amino acids: CSFRTGENYGYTF. In nucleotides, the CDR3 is TGCAGCTTTCGGACAGGGGAAAACTATGGCTACACCTTC.

The chain employs TRBV12-5 and TRBJ1-4, with TRBD1 identical over 9 bases. This CDR3 contains 17 residues. Germline V gives CDR1 LGHNT, CDR2 FRNRAP. Unmatched junction bases numbered 13, after V lost 3 bases and J lost 8 bases. In nucleotides, the CDR3 is TGTGCTAGTGGTTTCGTAATTCCGGGACAGGGTAGAGAAAAACTGTTTTTT. Protein: CASGFVIPGQGREKLFF. The full variable domain, with the rest looked up from reference TRBV12-5 and TRBJ1-4, is DARVTQTPRHKVTEMGQEVTMRCQPILGHNTVFWYRQTMMQGLELLAYFRNRAPLDDSGMPKDRFSAEMPDATLATLKIQPSEPRDSAVYFCASGFVIPGQGREKLFFGSGTQLSVL.

V and J are TRBV5-1 and TRBJ2-1; possibly TRBD1 for D (6 bases). The V end was cut by 3 bases, the J end by 7 bases, with 14 bases between. Germline-derived CDR1 and CDR2 are SGHRS and YFSETQ. The CDR3 length is 14 residues. CDR3 residues: CASSSGTIRNEQFF. For the CDR3, the DNA is TGCGCCAGCAGCTCCGGGACAATTCGGAATGAGCAGTTCTTC.

The gene calls are TRBV7-2 and TRBJ1-5; 9 bases are a match to TRBD1. The CDR3 has 14 amino acids. The V segment lost 5 bases and the J segment 6 bases; nucleotides outside the gene matches: 5. The germline CDR1 and CDR2 sequences are SGHTA and FQGNSA. The CDR3: CASSLKTGGQPQHF. CDR3 DNA: TGTGCCAGCAGCCTAAAGACAGGGGGTCAGCCCCAGCATTTT.

The V call is TRBV27, the J call TRBJ1-5; D is possibly TRBD1 (5 bases). The CDR3 is 16 amino acids. CDR1 and CDR2 from the germline V gene are MNHEY and SMNVEV (reference sequence). With 0 bases removed from V and 4 bases from J, the gap between germline ends came to 13 bases. The CDR3 DNA reads TGTGCCAGCAGTTTATCGGCGGTGACAGCTAATCAGCCCCAGCATTTT. Residues: CASSLSAVTANQPQHF.

The rearrangement joins TRBV12-3 or TRBV12-4 to TRBJ2-5; 8 nucleotides match TRBD2. This CDR3 spans 13 amino acids. V lost 6 bases and J lost 4; bases outside the gene matches: 4. CDR3 region: CASRVSGTETQYF. As DNA, the CDR3 is TGTGCCAGCAGAGTTAGCGGGACAGAGACCCAGTACTTC.

This clone was counted only a few times. Distinct nucleotide sequences in the sample also encode this CDR3. This chain's CDR3 is CASSVAGTYEQYF. The CDR3 nucleotides are TGCGCCAGCAGTGTAGCAGGGACCTACGAGCAGTACTTC. This rearrangement joins TRBV10-2 to TRBJ2-7; possible D gene TRBD1, 5 bases. Trimming stripped 4 bases from V and 2 bases from J, with 9 bases between. Germline CDR1 and CDR2: WSHSY and SAAADI. This CDR3 spans 13 amino acids.

As DNA, the CDR3 is TGTGCCAGCAGCCAACGGAGCGGTACGCAGTATTTT. Amino acid sequence: CASSQRSGTQYF. The rearrangement uses TRBV3-1 (or the pseudogene TRBV3-2) and TRBJ2-3, with a possible D match to TRBD2 (5 bases). Germline V lookup: CDR1 LGHDT, CDR2 YNNKEL (reference sequence). Trimming removed 2 bases from V and 8 bases from J, with 8 bases in between. This CDR3 contains 12 residues.

J is TRBJ1-4 and V is TRBV5-6; 9 nucleotides agree with TRBD1. Looked up from germline, CDR1 is SGHDT and CDR2 is YYEEEE. This CDR3 contains 14 residues. Germline trimming cut 4 bases from V and 7 bases from J; bases unmatched to any gene: 5. CDR3 residues: CASSRQGGSEKLFF. In DNA, the CDR3 is TGTGCCAGCAGCCGACAGGGGGGGAGTGAAAAACTGTTTTTT.

The chain has TRBV7-9 and TRBJ1-2; 9 nucleotides match TRBD1. Germline values: CDR1 SEHNR, CDR2 FQNEAQ (reference sequence). V was pared by 5 bases and J by 1 base, with 8 bases of the junction left unmatched. The CDR3 runs 16 residues. CDR3 DNA sequence: TGTGCCAGCAGCCAGAACCGACAGGGGGATAACTATGGCTACACCTTC. It codes for CASSQNRQGDNYGYTF.